The present TCR beta chain was sequenced within a study of shared clonotypes between healthy human individuals. Study in general: CD4 naive cells filled three plates per donor, CD4 memory three, CD8 naive two and CD8 memory one.

The trim removed 2 bases at V and 3 bases at J, leaving 0 bases unmatched. The germline gives CDR1 SGHTA, CDR2 FQGTGA. The CDR3 has 14 residues. General study findings and limits: The study found lower generation probabilities in non-shared clonotypes than in those shared by all four donors.

Produced via immunoSEQ multiplex PCR; TCRdb's table is partial and in-frame only. The data show about a million clones, approximately 68% seen once. This clone has just a few counts. The antigen remains unidentified. V and J are TRBV7-3 and TRBJ2-3, with 9 bases aligning to TRBD2. The receptor was derived from a man aged 18 to 29 in good health. The source material was memory CD4+ T cells sorted from blood. Subset reported: CD45RA-negative fraction. In DNA form, the CDR3 reads TGTGCCAGCAGCTTAGGACTAGCGACAGATACGCAGTATTTT. Translated: CASSLGLATDTQYF.